Following are 32 T cell receptor beta chains from one sample sequenced in a study of T cell responses to AZD1222 COVID-19 vaccine. The table came from immunoSEQ multiplex PCR; TCRdb's copy has only in-frame clones and leaves some out. This table holds roughly 100,000 clones, around 87% found once. Specimen: peripheral blood, collected 28 days after the second AZD1222 dose. The origin of the receptors is an adult who received the AZD1222 COVID-19 vaccine.

V and J are TRBV29-1 and TRBJ2-1; D remains ambiguous. The length of the CDR3 is 13 residues. Trimming took 2 bases from V and 1 from J, leaving 6 bases between them. Germline lookup yields CDR1 SQVTM and CDR2 ANQGSEA. DNA of the CDR3: TGCAGCGTTGAAAAAGGATCCTACAATGAGCAGTTCTTC. Protein product: CSVEKGSYNEQFF.

This rearrangement joins TRBV7-9 to TRBJ2-2, with TRBD1 matching 12 bases. V lost 4 bases to trimming and J lost 4 bases; unmatched junction nucleotides: 10. Per germline, CDR1 SEHNR and CDR2 FQNEAQ (reference sequence). The CDR3 runs to 18 residues. CDR3 region: CASSSAVGQGASTGELFF. CDR3 DNA: TGTGCCAGCAGCTCCGCAGTGGGACAGGGGGCTAGCACCGGGGAGCTGTTTTTT.

This clone has just a few counts. The V gene is TRBV29-1, the J gene TRBJ1-3; D gene uncertain. This CDR3 is 13 amino acids long. Germline V gene sequence: CDR1 SQVTM, CDR2 ANQGSEA. V lost 4 bases and J lost 0, with 7 bases in between. CDR3 in amino acids: CSVVGHSGNTIYF. The CDR3, as DNA: TGCAGCGTTGTAGGGCACTCTGGAAACACCATATATTTT.

The chain uses TRBV6-2 or TRBV6-3 and TRBJ1-1; no clear D gene. V lost 6 bases to trimming and J lost 1 base, with 12 bases between them. The CDR3 length is 14 residues. Germline loops: CDR1 MNHEY, CDR2 SVGEGT. CDR3 amino acids: CASSLNSWNTEAFF. The CDR3 bases are TGTGCCAGCAGCCTGAATTCATGGAACACTGAAGCTTTCTTT.

CDR3 nucleotides: TGTGCCAGCACCTACAGGATAGGTCCCTGGGATAATGAGCAGTTCTTC. Translation: CASTYRIGPWDNEQFF. The chain recombines TRBV2 with TRBJ2-1; TRBD1 might be the D (5 bases). V lost 7 bases, J lost 7 bases, and 23 bases lay in between. This CDR3 is 16 amino acids long. Looked up from germline, CDR1 is SNHLY and CDR2 is FYNNEI.

This chain links TRBV5-6 with TRBJ2-1, with 13 bases identical to TRBD2. In germline, CDR1 is SGHDT, CDR2 YYEEEE. This CDR3 spans 15 amino acids. Trimming removed 6 bases from V and 8 bases from J; junction bases left unmatched: 8. The CDR3 is CASKRTSGGFDEQFF. The CDR3 DNA reads TGTGCCAGCAAACGGACTAGCGGGGGTTTCGATGAGCAGTTCTTC.

The CDR3 nucleotides read TGTGCCAGCAGTTACTCGAAGGGGTTGACTGAAGCTTTCTTT. The encoded protein is CASSYSKGLTEAFF. This chain uses TRBV6-2 or TRBV6-3 with TRBJ1-1, with a possible D match to TRBD1 (5 bases). Trimming stripped 0 bases from V and 5 bases from J, with 10 bases between. This CDR3 is built from 14 residues. CDR1 is MNHEY, CDR2 SVGEGT, per germline.

The rearrangement links TRBV14 to TRBJ2-3, with 10 bases fitting TRBD2. Trimming removed 4 bases from V and 0 bases from J; junction bases left unmatched: 1. This CDR3 spans 15 amino acids. The germline gives CDR1 SGHDN, CDR2 FVKESK. The CDR3 spells CASSLGLASTDTQYF. The CDR3 DNA reads TGTGCCAGCAGCCTGGGACTAGCGAGCACAGATACGCAGTATTTT.

This chain uses TRBV6-5 with TRBJ1-2; 11 bases line up with TRBD1. J gave up 13 bases and V 6 bases, and 10 bases lay outside the gene matches. Germline V CDR1 and CDR2: MNHEY, SVGAGI. The CDR3 sequence is 13 residues long. In DNA form, the CDR3 reads TGTGCCAGCAGCCATGGACAGGGGGCCGCCGGCACCTTC. It specifies CASSHGQGAAGTF.

The chain joins TRBV6-4 to TRBJ2-2, with a weak D call TRBD2 (6 bases). The ends were cut back, 3 bases at V and 4 bases at J, with 9 bases in the middle. Germline CDR1 MRHNA, CDR2 SNTAGT. This CDR3 spans 14 amino acids. The CDR3 DNA follows: TGTGCCAGCAGTGAGCAGGGACTCACCGGGGAGCTGTTTTTT. Translating it yields CASSEQGLTGELFF.

The V call is TRBV7-2, the J call TRBJ2-3; 8 bases map to TRBD1. The ends lost 1 base at V and 1 base at J; junction bases unmatched: 1. The CDR3 has 15 amino acids. Germline lookup yields CDR1 SGHTA and CDR2 FQGNSA. This CDR3 reads CASSLGTGRTDTQYF. CDR3 nucleotides: TGTGCCAGCAGCTTAGGGACAGGGCGCACAGATACGCAGTATTTT.

The chain carries TRBV9 and TRBJ2-1; a weak D match, TRBD1 (5 bases). The germline V gene has CDR1 SGDLS and CDR2 YYNGEE. Trimming took 6 bases from V and 2 from J, leaving 9 bases between them. The CDR3 spans 13 residues. The CDR3 DNA reads as TGTGCCAGCACCGAAGGGGCCTACAATGAGCAGTTCTTC. Translated: CASTEGAYNEQFF.

The rearrangement links TRBV2 to TRBJ2-5; D remains unclear. CDR1 SNHLY and CDR2 FYNNEI come from the germline V gene. Trimming pared 5 bases from V and 2 bases from J, leaving 9 bases between. This CDR3 region has 13 residues. The CDR3 nucleotides are TGTGCCAGCAGTTGGTTCGGGCAAGAGACCCAGTACTTC. Its protein product is CASSWFGQETQYF.

This clone appeared a few times. V and J are TRBV5-6 and TRBJ1-4; D unclear. The V gene's germline CDR1 is SGHDT and CDR2 YYEEEE. V was cut by 4 bases and J by 3 bases, with 10 bases left in between. The CDR3 is made up of 14 amino acids. DNA for the CDR3: TGTGCCAGCAGCCCAAAGGCATCTAATGAAAAACTGTTTTTT. Amino acids: CASSPKASNEKLFF. The variable domain in full, completed from reference TRBV5-6 and TRBJ1-4, reads DAGVTQSPTHLIKTRGQQVTLRCSPKSGHDTVSWYQQALGQGPQFIFQYYEEEERQRGNFPDRFSGHQFPNYSSELNVNALLLGDSALYLCASSPKASNEKLFFGSGTQLSVL.

J is TRBJ1-5 and V is TRBV6-4; tentatively, D is TRBD1 (5 bases). Trimming stripped 0 bases from V and 10 bases from J, with 22 bases between. The length of the CDR3 is 17 residues. Germline V CDR1 and CDR2: MRHNA, SNTAGT. The chain's CDR3 is CASSDSTFTMGHRPQHF. CDR3 bases: TGTGCCAGCAGTGACTCGACATTCACTATGGGGCATCGACCCCAGCATTTT.

This sequence joins TRBV5-1 and TRBJ2-2; possible D gene TRBD1, 7 bases. The CDR3 has 15 residues. The germline CDR1 and CDR2 sequences are SGHRS and YFSETQ. Trimming cost V 4 bases and J 6 bases, with 16 bases left between them. This CDR3 reads CASSPRDSASGELFF. In DNA form, the CDR3 reads TGCGCCAGCAGCCCGCGGGACAGCGCCTCCGGGGAGCTGTTTTTT.

The V and J genes are TRBV19 and TRBJ2-7; D is possibly TRBD1 (7 bases). The CDR3 has 13 amino acids. V lost 3 bases, J lost 5 bases, and 11 bases lay in between. Germline V gene lookup returns CDR1 LNHDA and CDR2 SQIVND (reference sequence). Written as DNA, the CDR3 is TGTGCCAGTAGTATGTCCAGGGGGGACGAGCAGTACTTC. This codes for CASSMSRGDEQYF.

This clone has just a few counts. The chain is built from TRBV28 and TRBJ1-2; TRBD1 matches 9 bases. The V gene's germline CDR1 is MDHEN and CDR2 SYDVKM. The J segment lost 0 bases and the V segment lost 6 bases, leaving 11 bases of the junction unmatched. The CDR3 spans 17 residues. The CDR3 DNA reads TGTGCCAGCAGCTCGGTAGTCCGACAGGGGGCTAACTATGGCTACACCTTC. It yields the protein CASSSVVRQGANYGYTF.

This clone was seen a handful of times. This chain uses TRBV4-2 with TRBJ2-2; 8 bases align to TRBD2. V lost 9 bases to trimming and J lost 7 bases; unmatched junction nucleotides: 13. CDR1 and CDR2 (germline): LGHNA, YNFKEQ. This CDR3 region has 15 residues. CDR3 protein: CASRELGRDNGELFF. Written as DNA, the CDR3 is TGTGCCAGTCGGGAACTCGGGAGGGATAACGGGGAGCTGTTTTTT.

This chain uses TRBV6-5 with TRBJ1-5; 7 positions agree with TRBD1. Germline values: CDR1 MNHEY, CDR2 SVGAGI. The CDR3 has 16 amino acids. Germline trimming cut 4 bases from V and 1 base from J; bases unmatched to any gene: 7. CDR3 in amino acids: CASSWSDRVSNQPQHF. The CDR3 DNA is TGTGCCAGCAGTTGGTCCGACAGGGTGAGCAATCAGCCCCAGCATTTT.

The rearrangement uses TRBV25-1 and TRBJ2-7; D gene ambiguous. The CDR3 sequence is 12 residues long. V dropped 6 bases and J dropped 4 bases, with 10 bases sitting between them. Germline CDR1 reads MGHDK; CDR2 reads SYGVNS. In DNA form, the CDR3 reads TGTGCCAGCAGATTGGGTCTGTACGAGCAGTACTTC. This encodes CASRLGLYEQYF.

The chain combines TRBV9 with TRBJ2-1; a possible D gene is TRBD2 (5 bases). The ends were cut back, 0 bases at V and 6 bases at J, with 16 bases in the middle. There are 16 residues in the CDR3. Germline-derived CDR1 and CDR2 are SGDLS and YYNGEE. This CDR3 reads CASSVEIRESRNEQFF. CDR3 DNA sequence: TGTGCCAGCAGCGTAGAAATCCGGGAATCTCGCAATGAGCAGTTCTTC.

V gene TRBV11-2 combines with J gene TRBJ2-1; TRBD1 is a possible D gene (5 bases). Trimming cost V 7 bases and J 6 bases, with 13 bases left between them. Germline values: CDR1 SGHAT, CDR2 FQNNGV. The CDR3 sequence is 13 residues long. The CDR3 here is CASTGKTVNEQFF. CDR3 sequence (DNA): TGTGCCAGCACTGGTAAGACAGTCAATGAGCAGTTCTTC.

V and J are TRBV10-3 and TRBJ2-3, with D tentatively TRBD1 (6 bases). The CDR3 sequence is 15 residues long. Per germline, CDR1 ENHRY and CDR2 SYGVKD. Trimming removed 2 bases at V and 2 bases at J, with 11 bases between. The CDR3 spells CAISEGQLPTDTQYF. In nucleotides, the CDR3 is TGTGCCATCAGTGAGGGACAGCTACCCACAGATACGCAGTATTTT.

The gene calls are TRBV5-8 and TRBJ1-5; TRBD1 agrees at 8 bases. The CDR3 spans 17 residues. With 4 bases clipped from V and 7 bases from J, the junction kept 16 bases outside the gene matches. Germline assignment: CDR1 SGHTS and CDR2 YDEGEE. CDR3 sequence: CASSREPRGRGHQPQHF. In DNA form, the CDR3 reads TGTGCCAGCAGCCGCGAACCCAGGGGGCGCGGTCACCAGCCCCAGCATTTT.

V is TRBV7-8 and J is TRBJ2-2; 9 nucleotides line up with TRBD2. Germline CDR1 SGHVS, CDR2 FQNEAQ. V lost 5 bases, J lost 2 bases, and 3 bases stayed unmatched. The CDR3 contains 15 residues. The CDR3 DNA reads TGTGCCAGCAGCGTACTAGCGGGTAACACCGGGGAGCTGTTTTTT. Translation gives CASSVLAGNTGELFF.

V and J are TRBV9 and TRBJ1-1; weak D call: TRBD1 (5 bases). Germline values: CDR1 SGDLS, CDR2 YYNGEE. The CDR3 is 15 amino acids. V was pared by 3 bases and J by 4 bases, with 16 bases between. This CDR3 is CASSGLPRDSTEAFF. Here the CDR3 DNA reads TGTGCCAGCAGCGGCCTCCCCCGGGACTCCACTGAAGCTTTCTTT.

The chain is built from TRBV6-5 and TRBJ1-6; 7 bases are a match to TRBD1. CDR1 and CDR2 from the germline V gene are MNHEY and SVGAGI. This CDR3 spans 15 amino acids. Trimming took 6 bases from V and 7 from J; bases not matched to a gene: 9. CDR3 residues: CASRSPGQVNSPLHF. The CDR3 DNA is TGTGCCAGCAGGTCCCCCGGACAGGTCAATTCACCCCTCCACTTT.

This chain links TRBV27 with TRBJ1-1; a possible D gene is TRBD1 (5 bases). Germline V gives CDR1 MNHEY, CDR2 SMNVEV (reference sequence). The V gene lost 0 bases and the J gene lost 1 base, with 9 bases spanning the gap. The CDR3 sequence is 15 residues long. CDR3 DNA sequence: TGTGCCAGCAGTTTATCTGGGGGGGGGAACACTGAAGCTTTCTTT. This encodes CASSLSGGGNTEAFF.

This clone was observed a handful of times. The chain carries TRBV7-2 and TRBJ1-5; D remains unclear. Germline values: CDR1 SGHTA, CDR2 FQGNSA. Trimming stripped 4 bases from V and 7 bases from J, with 17 bases between. The CDR3 loop spans 15 amino acids. CDR3 amino acids: CASSWAVERSQPQHF. In DNA form, the CDR3 reads TGTGCCAGCAGCTGGGCGGTCGAAAGGAGCCAGCCCCAGCATTTT.

The V gene is TRBV5-4, the J gene TRBJ2-1; TRBD2 agrees at 12 bases. The CDR3 sequence is 15 residues long. V lost 3 bases and J lost 9; bases outside the gene matches: 7. Per germline, CDR1 SGHNT and CDR2 YYREEE (reference sequence). The DNA for the CDR3 is TGTGCCAGCAGCTCAGCTAGCGGGAGGGCCGGTGAGCAGTTCTTC. Its protein is CASSSASGRAGEQFF.

The chain couples TRBV27 to TRBJ2-1, with D possibly TRBD2 on 7 matching bases. Germline CDR1 and CDR2: MNHEY and SMNVEV (reference sequence). Trimming cost V 8 bases and J 10 bases, with 39 bases left between them. The CDR3 consists of 20 residues. The CDR3 is CASRARSGLSDVGRGGEQFF. CDR3 sequence (DNA): TGTGCCAGCCGCGCCCGTTCGGGACTAAGTGACGTGGGAAGAGGGGGGGAGCAGTTCTTC.